The 26 T cell receptor beta chains given below trace back to one sample, sequenced in a study of molecular identifiers for immune sequencing clone quantification. TCRdb processed the PCR reads anew with MiXCR; each CDR3 protein has one entry. The profile shows 7,500 to 10,000 distinct CDR3 sequences, 14% of them singletons. The specimen sequenced was naive CD8+ T cells from blood, with Jurkat cell RNA spiked in. The subset: FACS-sorted CD8+CD4-CCR7+CD45RA+ naive T cells. Every receptor here comes from a human donor in good health. Some libraries in this study had Jurkat cell RNA spiked in.

This clonotype is medium-sized (0.01 to 0.1%) in the sample. The chain carries TRBV4-3 and TRBJ1-1; D is uncertain. The germline V gene has CDR1 LGHNA and CDR2 YSLEER. The CDR3 is 15 amino acids. V lost 1 base and J 4 bases, leaving 13 bases between the germline ends. CDR3 sequence (DNA): TGCGCCAGCAGCCAAGTAAGGATCGAAGGCACTGAAGCTTTCTTT. Amino acids: CASSQVRIEGTEAFF.

This clonotype is categorized as medium-sized. The chain combines TRBV6-5 with TRBJ1-5; D uncertain. The V gene's germline CDR1 is MNHEY and CDR2 SVGAGI. V lost 3 bases to trimming and J lost 5 bases, with 8 bases between them. This CDR3 is 13 amino acids long. Written as DNA, the CDR3 is TGTGCCAGCAGTTATGGACCCGATCAGCCCCAGCATTTT. Protein sequence: CASSYGPDQPQHF.

The table lists this clonotype with many counts. This sequence joins TRBV5-6 and TRBJ2-7; D is unclear. Trimming removed 0 bases from V and 3 bases from J, with 7 bases in between. The CDR3 has 13 amino acids. Germline lookup yields CDR1 SGHDT and CDR2 YYEEEE. The chain's CDR3 is CASSLGSYYEQYF. The CDR3 nucleotides are TGTGCCAGCAGCTTGGGGAGTTACTACGAGCAGTACTTC.

This clonotype was observed a handful of times. The chain employs TRBV11-2 and TRBJ2-7, with TRBD1 matching over 7 bases. This CDR3 is built from 14 residues. Germline V gene data show CDR1 as SGHAT and CDR2 as FQNNGV. Trimming removed 4 bases from V and 3 bases from J; junction bases left unmatched: 6. The CDR3 reads CASSSPDRHYEQYF. In DNA form, the CDR3 reads TGTGCCAGCAGCTCCCCGGACAGGCACTACGAGCAGTACTTC.

This clonotype was recorded many times. V is TRBV4-1 and J is TRBJ2-1; 9 bases agree with TRBD2. V dropped 0 bases and J dropped 1; count of bases not matched to a gene: 4. Per germline, CDR1 MGHRA and CDR2 YSYEKL. The CDR3 is 17 amino acids. The CDR3 spells CASSQENSGSSYNEQFF. The CDR3 bases are TGCGCCAGCAGCCAAGAAAATAGCGGGAGTTCCTACAATGAGCAGTTCTTC.

By share, this clonotype counts as medium-sized. This chain links TRBV19 with TRBJ1-5; 10 positions agree with TRBD1. The germline gives CDR1 LNHDA, CDR2 SQIVND (reference sequence). V shed 0 bases and J 3 bases; nucleotides not matched to a gene: 2. This CDR3 has 16 residues. This CDR3 is CASSIDGTGVNQPQHF. The CDR3 coding sequence is TGTGCCAGTAGTATAGATGGGACAGGGGTCAATCAGCCCCAGCATTTT. Using reference TRBV19 and TRBJ1-5 for the parts outside the CDR3, the full variable domain is DGGITQSPKYLFRKEGQNVTLSCEQNLNHDAMYWYRQDPGQGLRLIYYSQIVNDFQKGDIAEGYSVSREKKESFPLTVTSAQKNPTAFYLCASSIDGTGVNQPQHFGDGTRLSIL.

This clonotype showed up many times. The J gene is TRBJ1-2, the V gene TRBV5-1; D call uncertain. Germline V gene lookup returns CDR1 SGHRS and CDR2 YFSETQ. The CDR3 contains 14 residues. Trimming removed 0 bases from V and 8 bases from J, with 14 bases in between. CDR3 nucleotide sequence: TGCGCCAGCAGCTTGGCCGGCCGGTCAGGAGGCTACACCTTC. This translates into CASSLAGRSGGYTF.

A note on this clonotype: At one boundary the junction diverges from the germline segment, which might be a read error. This sequence joins TRBV27 and TRBJ1-4; no firm D call. Germline V gene sequence: CDR1 MNHEY, CDR2 SMNVEV (reference sequence). The CDR3 has 13 residues. For the CDR3, the DNA is TGTGCCAGCAGTTTTCGGGGTGGGGAAAACCTGTTTTTT. It encodes CASSFRGGENLFF.

This clonotype is labeled as medium-sized. This chain uses TRBV20-1 with TRBJ1-1, with D perhaps TRBD1 (5 bases). This CDR3 spans 14 amino acids. Germline lookup yields CDR1 DFQATT and CDR2 SNEGSKA (reference sequence). V lost 6 bases, J lost 0 bases, and 14 bases lay in between. CDR3: CSANPDSMNTEAFF. DNA for the CDR3: TGCAGTGCCAACCCAGACAGCATGAACACTGAAGCTTTCTTT.

There are many counts of this clonotype. The chain uses TRBV4-1 and TRBJ2-7; 7 bases fit TRBD1. Germline CDR1 MGHRA, CDR2 YSYEKL. The CDR3 length is 14 residues. The trim removed 5 bases at V and 3 bases at J, leaving 7 bases unmatched. The CDR3 here is CASSTWTGDYEQYF. In DNA, the CDR3 is TGCGCCAGCAGCACCTGGACAGGAGACTACGAGCAGTACTTC.

A note on this clonotype: Its ends do not fully match the called genes, so a read error is possible. The chain joins TRBV28 to TRBJ2-3; D uncertain. Germline CDR1 reads MDHEN; CDR2 reads SYDVKM. The CDR3 is made up of 17 amino acids. The CDR3 DNA reads as TGTGCCAGCAGGTCGCCCACTGTGAGTGAGTTCGCAGACACGCAGTATTTT. Its protein product is CASRSPTVSEFADTQYF. Using reference TRBV28 and TRBJ2-3 for the parts outside the CDR3, the full variable domain is DVKVTQSSRYLVKRTGEKVFLECVQDMDHENMFWYRQDPGLGLRLIYFSYDVKMKEKGDIPEGYSVSREKKERFSLILESASTNQTSMYLCASRSPTVSEFADTQYFGPGTRLTVL.

This clonotype was seen a handful of times. CDR3 nucleotide sequence: TGTGCCAGCAGTTCTCCTACCGGGACAAATTCACCCCTCCACTTT. Its translation is CASSSPTGTNSPLHF. V usage is TRBV6-5 and J usage is TRBJ1-6; possible D gene TRBD1, 6 bases. Germline V CDR1 and CDR2: MNHEY, SVGAGI. The ends were cut back, 4 bases at V and 7 bases at J, with 14 bases in the middle. CDR3 length: 15 residues.

This clonotype was picked up many times. The rearrangement uses TRBV30 and TRBJ2-1, with 10 bases aligning to TRBD2. The V segment lost 6 bases and the J segment 4 bases; nucleotides outside the gene matches: 6. CDR1 and CDR2 (germline): GTSNPN, SVGIG (reference sequence). The CDR3 extends over 14 amino acids. CDR3 sequence reads: CACSGGADYNEQFF. The CDR3 DNA follows: TGTGCCTGCAGCGGGGGGGCGGATTACAATGAGCAGTTCTTC.

This clonotype was seen ten or more times. This sequence joins TRBV18 and TRBJ2-6, with 11 nucleotides matching TRBD1. The germline V gene has CDR1 KGHSH and CDR2 LQKENI. With 3 bases clipped from V and 1 base from J, the junction kept 8 bases outside the gene matches. The CDR3 consists of 19 residues. The CDR3 reads CASSPGTGGFGSGANVLTF. The CDR3 DNA reads TGTGCCAGCTCACCCGGGACAGGGGGATTTGGATCTGGGGCCAACGTCCTGACTTTC.

Regarding this clonotype: The junction and the germline gene differ at one end; a read error may be behind it. This chain links TRBV20-1 with TRBJ2-5, with D perhaps TRBD2 (6 bases). The CDR3 consists of 15 residues. The germline gives CDR1 DFQATT, CDR2 SNEGSKA (reference sequence). Here the CDR3 reads CGASGGGAFLETQYF. DNA of the CDR3: TGCGGTGCCAGCGGCGGCGGGGCGTTTTTAGAGACCCAGTACTTC.

Comment on this clonotype: Relative to the germline gene, one junction end is altered; a read error may explain this. V gene TRBV7-2 combines with J gene TRBJ2-3; 11 nucleotides align to TRBD2. The CDR3 spans 15 residues. CDR1 SGHTA and CDR2 FQGNSA come from the germline V gene. CDR3 nucleotide sequence: TGTGCGAGCAGCTCAGTAGCGGGGGGGTCAGATACGCAGTATTTT. Its translation is CASSSVAGGSDTQYF. Combining the CDR3 with reference TRBV7-2 and TRBJ2-3 gives the whole variable domain GAGVSQSPSNKVTEKGKDVELRCDPISGHTALYWYRQSLGQGLEFLIYFQGNSAPDKSGLPSDRFSAERTGGSVSTLTIQRTQQEDSAVYLCASSSVAGGSDTQYFGPGTRLTVL.

This clonotype is medium-sized (0.01 to 0.1%) within its sample. The genes are TRBV5-1 and TRBJ2-5; D not resolved. The V gene lost 0 bases and the J gene lost 0 bases, with 6 bases spanning the gap. Per germline, CDR1 SGHRS and CDR2 YFSETQ. This CDR3 is 14 amino acids long. Here the CDR3 reads CASSLAENQETQYF. CDR3 sequence (DNA): TGCGCCAGCAGCTTGGCGGAGAACCAAGAGACCCAGTACTTC.

This clonotype came up many times. This chain connects TRBV9 to TRBJ2-2, with D perhaps being TRBD1 or TRBD2 (5 bases each). Trimming shortened V by 7 bases and J by 1 base, and 8 bases separated the two germline ends. This CDR3 has 13 residues. In germline, CDR1 is SGDLS, CDR2 YYNGEE. Here the CDR3 reads CASGTENTGELFF. The CDR3 DNA is TGTGCCAGCGGGACGGAGAACACCGGGGAGCTGTTTTTT.

Many counts were recorded for this clonotype. The chain carries TRBV9 and TRBJ2-7; D not resolved. The CDR3 is 12 amino acids. In germline, CDR1 is SGDLS, CDR2 YYNGEE. V gave up 3 bases and J gave up 5 bases, with 9 bases separating them. DNA for the CDR3: TGTGCCAGCAGCGCCGACGGCGACGAGCAGTACTTC. Translation gives CASSADGDEQYF.

This clonotype is medium-sized within its sample. The J gene is TRBJ2-1, the V gene TRBV5-1, with D unclear. Trimming took 0 bases from V and 7 from J, leaving 8 bases between them. The CDR3 contains 13 residues. Germline V gene lookup returns CDR1 SGHRS and CDR2 YFSETQ. The CDR3 spells CASSLGRRNEQFF. The CDR3 nucleotides are TGCGCCAGCAGCTTGGGGCGACGTAATGAGCAGTTCTTC. The variable domain in full, with the rest retrieved from reference TRBV5-1 and TRBJ2-1, is KAGVTQTPRYLIKTRGQQVTLSCSPISGHRSVSWYQQTPGQGLQFLFEYFSETQRNKGNFPGRFSGRQFSNSRSEMNVSTLELGDSALYLCASSLGRRNEQFFGPGTRLTVL.

This clonotype was found many times. V is TRBV6-2 or TRBV6-3 and J is TRBJ1-2, with D unclear. Germline lookup yields CDR1 MNHEY and CDR2 SVGEGT. This CDR3 region has 12 residues. The germline V and J ends were trimmed by 6 bases and 6 bases, with 11 bases remaining between them. This CDR3 reads CASRSYRDGYTF. CDR3 nucleotide sequence: TGTGCCAGCAGATCATACAGAGATGGCTACACCTTC.

In this sample, this clonotype turned up many times. The chain has TRBV6-5 and TRBJ2-7; 9 nucleotides agree with TRBD2. In germline, CDR1 is MNHEY, CDR2 SVGAGI. This CDR3 spans 15 amino acids. Losses at the gene ends were 5 bases for V and 4 bases for J; bases not matched to a gene: 9. The CDR3 DNA reads as TGTGCCAGCAGTCAAAGACTAGCGGTTGGGTACGAGCAGTACTTC. Residues: CASSQRLAVGYEQYF.

The V gene is TRBV3-1, the J gene TRBJ2-1; D perhaps matches TRBD2 (5 bases). V shed 5 bases and J shed 3 bases, with 8 bases lying between them. The CDR3 runs 13 residues. Germline V CDR1 and CDR2: LGHDT, YNNKEL (reference sequence). CDR3 nucleotide sequence: TGTGCCAGCAGCACCGGGAACTACAATGAGCAGTTCTTC. As protein: CASSTGNYNEQFF.

This clonotype qualifies as medium-sized. The chain employs TRBV19 and TRBJ2-2, with D perhaps TRBD1 (5 bases). Trimming took 7 bases from V and 3 from J, leaving 15 bases between them. The CDR3 spans 15 residues. Germline CDR1 LNHDA, CDR2 SQIVND (reference sequence). CDR3 amino acids: CASTTGKQDTGELFF. Written as DNA, the CDR3 is TGTGCCAGTACCACAGGAAAGCAGGACACCGGGGAGCTGTTTTTT.

The V gene is TRBV27, the J gene TRBJ2-7; 11 bases fit TRBD2. V trimming: 5 bases; J trimming: 3 bases; junction bases outside the gene matches: 3. Per the germline V gene, CDR1 is MNHEY and CDR2 is SMNVEV (reference sequence). The CDR3 sequence is 14 residues long. Here the CDR3 DNA reads TGTGCCAGCAGTGGGACTAGCGGCTACTACGAGCAGTACTTC. Its protein product is CASSGTSGYYEQYF.

For this clonotype: Given a much more abundant clone one base away, this may be a read error. V gene TRBV19 combines with J gene TRBJ2-5; D tentatively reads TRBD1 or TRBD2 (5 bases each). This CDR3 is built from 12 residues. Germline CDR1 and CDR2: LNHDA and SQIVND (reference sequence). Trimming stripped 3 bases from V and 7 bases from J, with 9 bases between. The CDR3 DNA sequence: TGTGCCAGTAGTATCGGGGCAGGGACCCAGTACTTC. It translates to CASSIGAGTQYF.